These 30 T cell receptor beta chains originate from one sample sequenced in a study of early T cells in non-severe SARS-CoV-2 infection. TCRdb reanalysed the 5' RACE reads using MiXCR and keeps one entry per CDR3 protein. Of about 69,000 distinct CDR3 sequences listed, 3.5% to 6% are singletons. The material sequenced was whole blood, taken at baseline. The receptors stem from an adult who was a healthcare worker with PCR-confirmed SARS-CoV-2 infection or an uninfected control (not recorded which). The donor label of this sample is uncertain.

The table lists this clonotype with a few counts. V usage is TRBV27 and J usage is TRBJ2-3; the D gene could be TRBD1 or TRBD2 (6 bases each). The V gene's germline CDR1 is MNHEY and CDR2 SMNVEV (reference sequence). The CDR3 has 15 residues. V was clipped by 3 bases and J by 2 bases, with 12 bases between them. CDR3 in DNA: TGTGCCAGCAGTTTTAGGGGGGCTACCACAGATACGCAGTATTTT. Encoded protein: CASSFRGATTDTQYF.

The genes are TRBV5-1 and TRBJ2-7, with 8 nucleotides matching TRBD2. Per germline, CDR1 SGHRS and CDR2 YFSETQ. Germline trimming cut 2 bases from V and 2 bases from J; bases unmatched to any gene: 6. The CDR3 is 15 amino acids. This chain's CDR3 is CASSFSGVPPYEQYF. The CDR3 region has the DNA TGCGCCAGCAGCTTTAGCGGGGTACCCCCCTACGAGCAGTACTTC.

This chain joins TRBV18 and TRBJ1-2, with no clear D. The CDR3 runs 15 residues. V was pared by 1 base and J by 4 bases, with 13 bases between. Germline CDR1 is KGHSH and CDR2 is LQKENI. The CDR3: CASSPQAAESYGYTF. The DNA for the CDR3 is TGTGCCAGCTCACCACAGGCAGCCGAATCCTATGGCTACACCTTC.

CDR3 sequence (DNA): TGTGCCAGCAGCCCATCGGGGGCGAGCGGGGCCAACGTCCTGACTTTC. Translation gives CASSPSGASGANVLTF. The chain uses TRBV7-9 and TRBJ2-6; D assignment may be TRBD1 or TRBD2 (6 bases each). Looked up from germline, CDR1 is SEHNR and CDR2 is FQNEAQ (reference sequence). V lost 5 bases to trimming and J lost 4 bases, with 15 bases between them. This CDR3 is built from 16 residues.

Many counts were recorded for this clonotype. J is TRBJ2-4 and V is TRBV12-3 or TRBV12-4; 7 bases align to TRBD1. V was pared by 6 bases and J by 6 bases, with 26 bases of the junction left unmatched. The CDR3 spans 20 residues. CDR3 region: CASRSGTVTVGSGFGNIQYF. CDR3 DNA: TGTGCCAGCAGGTCCGGGACAGTAACCGTAGGCAGTGGATTTGGAAACATTCAGTACTTC.

This clonotype appeared many times. CDR3 coding DNA: TGCAGTGCTAGGCGGATAGCTAACTATGGCTACACCTTC. This gives the protein CSARRIANYGYTF. The chain employs TRBV20-1 and TRBJ1-2; D is undetermined. The CDR3 consists of 13 residues. V was trimmed by 3 bases and J by 0 bases, leaving 8 bases between them. Germline lookup yields CDR1 DFQATT and CDR2 SNEGSKA (reference sequence).

The gene calls are TRBV28 and TRBJ2-3; possibly TRBD1 for D (5 bases). The CDR3 loop spans 23 amino acids. Looked up from germline, CDR1 is MDHEN and CDR2 is SYDVKM. V was clipped by 2 bases and J by 0 bases, with 33 bases between them. For the CDR3, the DNA is TGTGCCAGCAGTTTAGTTCTTGGTGGGGCCCGGGTCCGCCACAACCTTAGCACAGATACGCAGTATTTT. The encoded protein is CASSLVLGGARVRHNLSTDTQYF.

A remark on this clonotype: It may be a read error: a sequence one base away is much more abundant. This chain uses TRBV10-3 with TRBJ2-7, with a possible D match to TRBD1 (5 bases). From germline, CDR1 is ENHRY and CDR2 SYGVKD. The germline V and J ends were trimmed by 7 bases and 5 bases, with 12 bases remaining between them. The CDR3 sequence is 12 residues long. CDR3 sequence: CAIKTARDEQYF. The CDR3, as DNA: TGTGCCATCAAGACAGCTCGGGACGAGCAGTACTTC.

This clonotype occurred a few times. The limits of the CDR3 on the DNA are not certain, so only TCRdb's listed CDR3 is given. J is TRBJ2-2 and V is TRBV11-3; the D call of TRBD1 is as the table states it, not checked on the DNA. The CDR3 is made up of 18 amino acids, end residues included. Germline V gene lookup returns CDR1 SGHNT and CDR2 YENEEA. CDR3 sequence: CASSLGQGAPATPGSCFF.

V is TRBV11-2 and J is TRBJ2-7; D unresolved. Germline CDR1 is SGHAT and CDR2 is FQNNGV. CDR3 length: 10 residues. V shed 3 bases and J shed 5 bases, with 2 bases lying between them. CDR3 sequence (DNA): TGTGCCAGCAGCTTCCACGAGCAGTACTTC. Encoded protein: CASSFHEQYF.

In its sample, this clonotype was seen many times. The genes are TRBV11-2 and TRBJ2-5; the D is unclear. The CDR3 is 15 amino acids. Germline V CDR1 and CDR2: SGHAT, FQNNGV. V gave up 2 bases and J gave up 1 base, with 11 bases separating them. The CDR3: CASSLTTIRQETQYF. DNA of the CDR3: TGTGCCAGCAGCTTAACCACCATACGCCAAGAGACCCAGTACTTC.

This clonotype has a handful of counts. The chain has TRBV7-9 and TRBJ2-7, with 8 bases aligning to TRBD1. The ends lost 5 bases at V and 2 bases at J; junction bases unmatched: 5. Germline loops: CDR1 SEHNR, CDR2 FQNEAQ (reference sequence). CDR3 size: 14 residues. CDR3 residues: CASSPGQATYEQYF. The CDR3 DNA sequence: TGTGCCAGCAGCCCGGGACAGGCTACCTACGAGCAGTACTTC. The full variable domain, its missing parts supplied by reference TRBV7-9 and TRBJ2-7, is DTGVSQNPRHKITKRGQNVTFRCDPISEHNRLYWYRQTLGQGPEFLTYFQNEAQLEKSRLLSDRFSAERPKGSFSTLEIQRTEQGDSAMYLCASSPGQATYEQYFGPGTRLTVT.

J is TRBJ2-7 and V is TRBV6-1; D remains unclear. The germline V gene encodes CDR1 MNHNS and CDR2 SASEGT. This CDR3 region has 13 residues. The V and J ends lost 4 bases and 3 bases respectively, with 10 bases between them. The CDR3 DNA sequence: TGTGCCAGCAGTGCTCATCCCTACTACGAGCAGTACTTC. Amino acids: CASSAHPYYEQYF.

This clonotype was counted ten times or more. The V gene is TRBV20-1, the J gene TRBJ2-1, with D perhaps given as TRBD1 or TRBD2 (5 bases each). The V and J ends lost 5 bases and 8 bases respectively, with 16 bases between them. Looked up from germline, CDR1 is DFQATT and CDR2 is SNEGSKA (reference sequence). This CDR3 spans 13 amino acids. The CDR3 sequence is CSAARDGTDEQFF. DNA for the CDR3: TGCAGTGCTGCCCGGGACGGAACGGATGAGCAGTTCTTC.

V is TRBV28 and J is TRBJ2-5; D perhaps matches TRBD1 (6 bases). The germline CDR1 and CDR2 sequences are MDHEN and SYDVKM. This CDR3 comprises 11 residues. Trimming removed 5 bases at V and 9 bases at J, with 10 bases between. The CDR3 region has the DNA TGTGCCAGCAGTCCCGGGACACCCCAGTACTTC. It translates to CASSPGTPQYF.

The sample holds many counts of this clonotype. The chain is built from TRBV29-1 and TRBJ2-7, with a weak D call TRBD1 (6 bases). This CDR3 spans 15 amino acids. Germline lookup yields CDR1 SQVTM and CDR2 ANQGSEA. Deletions cut 6 bases from V and 2 bases from J, with 20 bases between. The CDR3 DNA is TGCAGCGTATTAAAACTTAGGGACACAACCTACGAGCAGTACTTC. This codes for CSVLKLRDTTYEQYF.

CDR3 loop: CASSGWSYGYTF. The CDR3 nucleotides read TGTGCCAGCAGCGGTTGGTCCTATGGCTACACCTTC. The chain has TRBV7-6 and TRBJ1-2; D remains ambiguous. The germline V and J ends were trimmed by 5 bases and 4 bases, with 8 bases remaining between them. Germline CDR1 reads SGHVS; CDR2 reads FNYEAQ. The length of the CDR3 is 12 residues.

This clonotype was observed a few times. In DNA form, the CDR3 reads TGCAGTGCCCTCCGGACAGGGTACGAGCAGTACTTC. Protein: CSALRTGYEQYF. The chain recombines TRBV20-1 with TRBJ2-7; TRBD1 agrees at 8 bases. This CDR3 comprises 12 residues. Germline V gene lookup returns CDR1 DFQATT and CDR2 SNEGSKA (reference sequence). V gave up 6 bases and J gave up 4 bases; unmatched junction bases: 5.

This clonotype came up many times. The chain joins TRBV6-1 to TRBJ2-1; D gene uncertain. The CDR3 covers 13 residues. The V gene lost 4 bases and the J gene lost 9 bases, with 13 bases spanning the gap. From germline, CDR1 is MNHNS and CDR2 SASEGT. The CDR3 DNA reads as TGTGCCAGCAGTGGTGTATTGTCCACTGAGCAGTTCTTC. Residues: CASSGVLSTEQFF.

V usage is TRBV28 and J usage is TRBJ2-7; 9 bases agree with TRBD1. This CDR3 spans 13 amino acids. The germline V gene has CDR1 MDHEN and CDR2 SYDVKM. V shed 9 bases and J 6 bases; nucleotides not matched to a gene: 9. The DNA for the CDR3 is TGTGCCAGTAATTCACAGGGGGCGCGCGAGCAGTACTTC. Translating it yields CASNSQGAREQYF.

In its sample, this clonotype was seen many times. The chain employs TRBV27 and TRBJ2-4; 8 nucleotides line up with TRBD1. Germline V gene sequence: CDR1 MNHEY, CDR2 SMNVEV (reference sequence). The CDR3 runs 16 residues. V was pared by 0 bases and J by 4 bases, with 5 bases of the junction left unmatched. CDR3 loop: CASSLSPRQGKNIQYF. The DNA of the CDR3 is TGTGCCAGCAGTTTATCGCCCCGACAGGGGAAAAACATTCAGTACTTC.

This clonotype has ten or more counts. The genes are TRBV20-1 and TRBJ1-5; D remains ambiguous. V lost 1 base and J lost 5, with 9 bases in between. Germline V gene lookup returns CDR1 DFQATT and CDR2 SNEGSKA (reference sequence). The CDR3 is 13 residues long. The CDR3 DNA sequence: TGCAGTGCTAGAGGCGCGATTGATCAGCCCCAGCATTTT. It yields the protein CSARGAIDQPQHF.

This clonotype was seen only a few times. This rearrangement joins TRBV20-1 to TRBJ1-4; 7 nucleotides agree with TRBD1. The V gene end was trimmed by 7 bases and the J gene end by 8 bases; junction bases not matched to a gene: 10. This CDR3 comprises 13 residues. Germline V lookup: CDR1 DFQATT, CDR2 SNEGSKA (reference sequence). The CDR3 is CSGQGGGQEKLFF. The CDR3 region has the DNA TGCAGTGGGCAGGGGGGCGGCCAGGAAAAACTGTTTTTT.

V and J are TRBV7-8 and TRBJ1-1; tentative D call: TRBD1 (5 bases). Germline V gene lookup returns CDR1 SGHVS and CDR2 FQNEAQ. Trimming removed 3 bases at V and 5 bases at J, with 13 bases between. This CDR3 has 14 residues. The CDR3 protein is CASSFARGRTEAFF. CDR3 in DNA: TGTGCCAGCAGCTTCGCCCGGGGGAGGACTGAAGCTTTCTTT.

This clonotype showed up many times. This chain joins TRBV4-2 and TRBJ2-7; D gene unclear. The CDR3 extends over 12 amino acids. Germline CDR1 LGHNA, CDR2 YNFKEQ. The germline V and J ends were trimmed by 0 bases and 1 base, with 1 base remaining between them. The CDR3 DNA reads TGTGCCAGCAGCCAAGATTCCTACGAGCAGTACTTC. This codes for CASSQDSYEQYF.

This clonotype was counted ten times or more. The CDR3 loop reads CASSQDSDTQYF. The CDR3 DNA is TGTGCCAGCAGCCAAGATTCGGATACGCAGTATTTT. The gene calls are TRBV3-1 and TRBJ2-3; D ambiguous. The germline V gene has CDR1 LGHDT and CDR2 YNNKEL (reference sequence). This CDR3 has 12 residues. The germline V and J ends were trimmed by 0 bases and 6 bases, with 4 bases remaining between them.

In this sample, this clonotype turned up many times. The J gene is TRBJ2-2, the V gene TRBV7-3; 7 bases fit TRBD1. Germline V gene lookup returns CDR1 SGHTA and CDR2 FQGTGA. V shed 4 bases and J 2 bases; nucleotides not matched to a gene: 10. The CDR3 covers 17 residues. The CDR3 protein is CASSSISGTVNTGELFF. For the CDR3, the DNA is TGTGCCAGCAGCTCTATATCCGGGACAGTAAACACCGGGGAGCTGTTTTTT.

This clonotype has ten or more counts. The chain is built from TRBV24-1 and TRBJ2-3; no clear D gene. Per the germline V gene, CDR1 is KGHDR and CDR2 is SFDVKD. V gave up 5 bases and J gave up 2 bases, with 7 bases separating them. The CDR3 totals 13 residues. CDR3 loop: CATSVPPTDTQYF. The CDR3 region has the DNA TGTGCCACCAGTGTTCCGCCCACAGATACGCAGTATTTT.

This clonotype has a count of ten or more. This chain connects TRBV29-1 to TRBJ2-3, with 8 bases identical to TRBD1. Trimming removed 4 bases from V and 4 bases from J; junction bases left unmatched: 4. The CDR3 sequence is 13 residues long. Per germline, CDR1 SQVTM and CDR2 ANQGSEA. The CDR3 loop reads CSVVPTGADTQYF. As DNA, the CDR3 is TGCAGCGTTGTTCCGACAGGGGCAGATACGCAGTATTTT.

This clonotype appeared a few times. The J gene is TRBJ2-1, the V gene TRBV20-1; 13 bases align to TRBD2. J was trimmed by 7 bases and V by 6 bases; bases with no gene match: 15. Germline V gene data show CDR1 as DFQATT and CDR2 as SNEGSKA (reference sequence). CDR3 length equals 17 residues. The CDR3 protein is CSAPPGLAGRFLNEQFF. The CDR3 DNA is TGCAGTGCCCCCCCGGGACTAGCGGGGCGGTTCTTAAATGAGCAGTTCTTC.